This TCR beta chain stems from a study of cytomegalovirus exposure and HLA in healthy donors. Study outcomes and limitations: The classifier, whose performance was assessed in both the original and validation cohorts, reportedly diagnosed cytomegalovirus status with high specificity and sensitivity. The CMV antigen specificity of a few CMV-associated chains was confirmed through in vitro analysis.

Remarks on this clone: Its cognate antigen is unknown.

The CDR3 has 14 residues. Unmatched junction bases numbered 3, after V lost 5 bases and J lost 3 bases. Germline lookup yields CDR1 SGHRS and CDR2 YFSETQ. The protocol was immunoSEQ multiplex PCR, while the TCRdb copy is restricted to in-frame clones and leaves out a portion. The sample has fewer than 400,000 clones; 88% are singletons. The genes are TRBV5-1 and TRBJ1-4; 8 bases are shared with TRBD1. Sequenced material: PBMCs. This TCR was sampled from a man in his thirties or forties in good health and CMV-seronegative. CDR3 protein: CASSRDRPNEKLFF. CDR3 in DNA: TGCGCCAGCAGTAGGGACAGGCCTAATGAAAAACTGTTTTTT.